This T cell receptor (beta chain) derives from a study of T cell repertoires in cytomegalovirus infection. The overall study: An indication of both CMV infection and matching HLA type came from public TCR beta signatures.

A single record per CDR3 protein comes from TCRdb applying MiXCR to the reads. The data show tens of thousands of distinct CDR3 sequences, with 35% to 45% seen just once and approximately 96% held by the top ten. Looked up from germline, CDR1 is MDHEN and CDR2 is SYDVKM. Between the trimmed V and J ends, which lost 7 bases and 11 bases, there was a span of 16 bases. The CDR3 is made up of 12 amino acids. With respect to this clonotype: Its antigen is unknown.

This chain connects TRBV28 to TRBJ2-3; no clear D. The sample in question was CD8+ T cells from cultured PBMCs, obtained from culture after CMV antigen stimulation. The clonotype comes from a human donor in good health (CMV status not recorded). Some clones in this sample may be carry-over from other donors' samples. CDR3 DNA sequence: TGTGCCAGCACCGAAGGCGGACCCCTGCAGTATTTT. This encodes CASTEGGPLQYF.